Below, 14 T cell receptor beta chains from the same sample are listed, as sequenced in a study of post-analysis software for immune sequencing data. Study-wide results and caveats: A few TRBV segments occurring more often in patients than controls included TRBV5-6, TRBV5-1 and TRBV20-1.

Included in the TCR beta cDNA libraries were unique molecular identifiers. TCRdb used MiXCR to reprocess the PCR reads, holding one entry per CDR3 protein. The sample includes some 890,000 distinct CDR3 sequences, about 50% of them seen just once. No antigens are known for them. Sample: blood. The receptors shown here come from a girl between 5 and 17 years old with multiple sclerosis.

There are a few counts of this clonotype. The chain combines TRBV5-1 with TRBJ2-5, with D unclear. Germline V gene sequence: CDR1 SGHRS, CDR2 YFSETQ. The CDR3 spans 14 residues. Trimming took off 0 bases at V and 5 bases at J, with 11 bases between the two ends. CDR3: CASSLGPIKETQYF. CDR3 in DNA: TGCGCCAGCAGCTTGGGACCGATTAAGGAGACCCAGTACTTC. Complete variable domain (other parts from reference TRBV5-1 and TRBJ2-5): KAGVTQTPRYLIKTRGQQVTLSCSPISGHRSVSWYQQTPGQGLQFLFEYFSETQRNKGNFPGRFSGRQFSNSRSEMNVSTLELGDSALYLCASSLGPIKETQYFGPGTRLLVL.

The gene calls are TRBV20-1 and TRBJ2-7; the match to TRBD1 covers 7 bases. Per the germline V gene, CDR1 is DFQATT and CDR2 is SNEGSKA (reference sequence). The CDR3 has 15 residues. The J segment lost 1 base and the V segment lost 0 bases, leaving 6 bases of the junction unmatched. The CDR3 region has the DNA TGCAGTGCTAGAGATCAGGGGGAATTGTCCTACGAGCAGTACTTC. Amino acid sequence: CSARDQGELSYEQYF.

The chain uses TRBV27 and TRBJ2-6; maybe TRBD2 (6 bases). Germline loops: CDR1 MNHEY, CDR2 SMNVEV (reference sequence). The CDR3 length is 19 residues. V was pared by 2 bases and J by 2 bases, with 19 bases between. For the CDR3, the DNA is TGTGCCAGCAGTTTAAAGCCCCCGAGGAGGGACGCTGGGGCCAACGTCCTGACTTTC. This translates into CASSLKPPRRDAGANVLTF.

This sequence joins TRBV4-1 and TRBJ2-7; 8 bases line up with TRBD1. CDR1 MGHRA and CDR2 YSYEKL come from the germline V gene. The CDR3 extends over 14 amino acids. J was trimmed by 5 bases and V by 4 bases; bases with no gene match: 7. Written as DNA, the CDR3 is TGCGCCAGCAGCCGGGAGGACAGGGCGGACGAGCAGTACTTC. Its protein is CASSREDRADEQYF.

Notes on this clonotype: It is unclear where the CDR3 begins or ends on the DNA, so no DNA is shown, and the CDR3 is as TCRdb lists it. The chain is built from TRBV7-9 and TRBJ1-2. The CDR3 has 11 amino acids, counting both end residues. Germline V lookup: CDR1 SEHNR, CDR2 FQNEAQ (reference sequence). CDR3 protein: CASSFGNGYTF.

The count of this clonotype is one. The chain couples TRBV12-3 or TRBV12-4 to TRBJ1-1; TRBD1 matches 7 bases. The CDR3 contains 18 residues. Trimming removed 6 bases from V and 4 bases from J; junction bases left unmatched: 20. The CDR3 DNA sequence: TGTGCCAGCAGCAGAATCCCGGGACAGATATTGAGAGGCACTGAAGCTTTCTTT. As protein: CASSRIPGQILRGTEAFF.

This chain joins TRBV28 and TRBJ2-3, with 13 bases lining up with TRBD2. V shed 1 base, J shed 6 bases, and the junction held 13 bases outside the gene matches. The germline CDR1 and CDR2 sequences are MDHEN and SYDVKM. The CDR3 totals 19 residues. The CDR3 sequence: CASSLSDPRTSGRRDTQYF. The CDR3 nucleotides are TGTGCCAGCAGTTTATCCGACCCGCGGACTAGCGGGAGACGGGATACGCAGTATTTT. Complete variable domain (other parts from reference TRBV28 and TRBJ2-3): DVKVTQSSRYLVKRTGEKVFLECVQDMDHENMFWYRQDPGLGLRLIYFSYDVKMKEKGDIPEGYSVSREKKERFSLILESASTNQTSMYLCASSLSDPRTSGRRDTQYFGPGTRLTVL.

This clonotype was found once. This chain uses TRBV5-1 with TRBJ1-6; D is perhaps TRBD1 (5 bases). CDR3 length equals 16 residues. Trimming shortened V by 4 bases and J by 5 bases, and 16 bases separated the two germline ends. Germline V gene lookup returns CDR1 SGHRS and CDR2 YFSETQ. CDR3 in DNA: TGCGCCAGCAGCCGTAGGGGTGTAACAGATAATTCACCCCTCCACTTT. Its protein product is CASSRRGVTDNSPLHF.

This clonotype was seen more than once but under ten times. V usage is TRBV29-1 and J usage is TRBJ2-4, with D possibly TRBD1 on 6 matching bases. The J call may be incorrect, as the DNA end agrees better with TRBJ2-7. Per germline, CDR1 SQVTM and CDR2 ANQGSEA. CDR3 size: 13 residues. DNA for the CDR3: TGCAGCGCTGCGTCCCCCGACAGGCGCGAGCAGTACTTC. As protein: CSAASPDRREQYF.

This clonotype was recorded a few times. The chain carries TRBV10-3 and TRBJ1-5; D remains unclear. CDR1 and CDR2 from the germline V gene are ENHRY and SYGVKD. V gave up 3 bases and J gave up 7 bases, with 10 bases separating them. This CDR3 has 13 amino acids. In DNA, the CDR3 is TGTGCCATCAGTGATAGAGGTGGGCAGCCCCAGCATTTT. This encodes CAISDRGGQPQHF.

This clonotype was seen a few times. CDR3: CASSELYRVGYTF. Here the CDR3 DNA reads TGTGCCAGCAGTGAACTATACAGGGTTGGCTACACCTTC. The rearrangement joins TRBV25-1 to TRBJ1-2; perhaps TRBD1 as D (6 bases). Germline CDR1 MGHDK, CDR2 SYGVNS. Trimming removed 2 bases from V and 7 bases from J, with 11 bases in between. This CDR3 has 13 amino acids.

This clonotype showed up just a few times. The chain links TRBV29-1 to TRBJ1-1, with a tentative D call TRBD1 (6 bases). Germline V gene data show CDR1 as SQVTM and CDR2 as ANQGSEA. Trimming took off 4 bases at V and 0 bases at J, with 12 bases between the two ends. The CDR3 sequence is 14 residues long. In nucleotides, the CDR3 is TGCAGCGTTGGAGCCCAGGGGATGAACACTGAAGCTTTCTTT. Translating gives CSVGAQGMNTEAFF.

The chain combines TRBV6-5 with TRBJ2-7; no definite D call. The CDR3 is made up of 14 amino acids. V lost 0 bases to trimming and J lost 1 base, with 7 bases between them. CDR1 is MNHEY, CDR2 SVGAGI, per germline. The CDR3 loop reads CASSYSEASYEQYF. In DNA form, the CDR3 reads TGTGCCAGCAGTTACTCAGAGGCTTCCTACGAGCAGTACTTC.

Note on this clonotype: At one boundary the junction diverges from the germline segment, which might be a read error. The V call is TRBV12-3 or TRBV12-4, the J call TRBJ2-1; TRBD2 matches at 10 bases. The CDR3 length is 13 residues. The DNA of the CDR3 is TGTGCCGGCAGCCGGACTAGCGGCAATGAGCAGTTCTTC. Translation: CAGSRTSGNEQFF.